This T cell receptor (beta chain) was captured in a study of cytomegalovirus exposure and HLA in healthy donors. A multiplex PCR was run with 60 Vbeta primers and 13 Jbeta primers. The repertoire was sequenced with immunoSEQ multiplex PCR; TCRdb's copy has only in-frame clones and lacks some. The table records about 67,000 clones, approximately 80% of them present only once. There are 16 residues in the CDR3. Germline CDR1 reads SGHVS; CDR2 reads FNYEAQ. Trimming removed 5 bases from V and 0 bases from J; junction bases left unmatched: 3. The chain employs TRBV7-6 and TRBJ2-7, with TRBD2 matching over 14 bases. The sample consisted of PBMCs. The TCR sequence derives from a woman aged 30 to 39 in good health and CMV-seronegative. Here the CDR3 reads CASSRGTSGSSYEQYF. CDR3 coding DNA: TGTGCCAGCAGCCGCGGGACTAGCGGGAGCTCCTACGAGCAGTACTTC.